These T cell receptor beta chains were read from a single sample in a study of cytomegalovirus exposure and HLA in healthy donors. Measured with immunoSEQ multiplex PCR; TCRdb has only the in-frame clones, and not every one. This sample contains around 48,000 clones. Sequencing was done on a sample of PBMCs. These receptors were collected from a female donor in good health and CMV-seronegative. Each CDR3 is given without its conserved first and last residue.

v_gene: TRBV4-3
j_gene: TRBJ2-6
CDR3aa: ASSPGQGVVPGANVLT

v_gene: TRBV6-1
j_gene: TRBJ1-2
CDR3aa: ASGRTGQGYGYT

v_gene: TRBV13
j_gene: TRBJ2-7
CDR3aa: ASAPDNDYEQY

v_gene: TRBV29-1
j_gene: TRBJ1-3
CDR3aa: SSGQGACSGNTIY

v_gene: TRBV18
j_gene: TRBJ1-1
CDR3aa: ASSRDRGSTEAF

v_gene: TRBV14
j_gene: TRBJ1-4
CDR3aa: ASSRVSEKLF

v_gene: TRBV29-1
j_gene: TRBJ1-1
CDR3aa: SVPSLSREAF

v_gene: TRBV11-2
j_gene: TRBJ2-7
CDR3aa: ASSLLRAGGLEQY

v_gene: TRBV6-5
j_gene: TRBJ2-2
CDR3aa: ASSSRGFSTGELF

v_gene: TRBV11-2
j_gene: TRBJ2-1
CDR3aa: ASSLVWGGNEQF

v_gene: TRBV19
j_gene: TRBJ2-3
CDR3aa: ASRLPGQGRDTQY

v_gene: TRBV9
j_gene: TRBJ2-7
CDR3aa: ASSTGTPHYEQY

v_gene: TRBV9
j_gene: TRBJ1-1
CDR3aa: ASSVATGMNTEAF

v_gene: TRBV4-3
j_gene: TRBJ1-2
CDR3aa: ASSHHGQGGYGYT

v_gene: TRBV29-1
j_gene: TRBJ1-1
CDR3aa: SVGQGGMNTEAF

v_gene: TRBV5-6
j_gene: TRBJ1-2
CDR3aa: ASSLDRNYGYT